The next 4 T cell receptor beta chains were all read from a single sample in a study of T-cell memory formation after mild COVID-19. A single record per CDR3 protein comes from TCRdb applying MiXCR to the 5' RACE reads. The sample has roughly 200,000 distinct CDR3 sequences, around 9.1% seen once; the top ten hold roughly 3.5%. Sequenced input: PBMCs or a T cell subset sorted from them (not recorded which). These receptors were collected from a man aged 18 to 30 who had mild COVID-19 (a few samples of this study predate the infection). Cell type and time point are not known.

This clonotype has a count of ten or more. The genes are TRBV7-9 and TRBJ2-5; a possible D gene is TRBD1 (5 bases). The CDR3 is 12 amino acids. Trimming took off 4 bases at V and 2 bases at J, with 5 bases between the two ends. CDR1 is SEHNR and CDR2 is FQNEAQ in the germline V gene (reference sequence). The CDR3 DNA reads as TGTGCCAGCAGCTGGACACAAGAGACCCAGTACTTC. Translation: CASSWTQETQYF.

This clonotype was recorded many times. The CDR3 nucleotides read TGTGCCAGCAGCTTGAGGAGGGGGACAGCCTACGAGCAGTACTTC. Protein product: CASSLRRGTAYEQYF. The rearrangement uses TRBV7-3 and TRBJ2-7, with a weak D call TRBD1 (7 bases). The CDR3 has 15 residues. V was clipped by 3 bases and J by 2 bases, with 14 bases between them. Germline CDR1 SGHTA, CDR2 FQGTGA.

The V and J genes are TRBV7-8 and TRBJ1-5; D unclear. CDR1 and CDR2 from the germline V gene are SGHVS and FQNEAQ. The CDR3 totals 13 residues. V lost 5 bases and J 5 bases, leaving 10 bases between the germline ends. CDR3 in amino acids: CASSTYSDQPQHF. Written as DNA, the CDR3 is TGTGCCAGCAGCACCTACAGTGATCAGCCCCAGCATTTT.

This clonotype appeared a few times. The chain is built from TRBV29-1 and TRBJ2-3; maybe TRBD2 (6 bases). The CDR3 is 12 amino acids. Germline assignment: CDR1 SQVTM and CDR2 ANQGSEA. Trimming left V 8 bases short and J 0 bases short, with 9 bases between. CDR3 residues: CSSRESTDTQYF. CDR3 nucleotides: TGCAGCTCTCGGGAGAGCACAGATACGCAGTATTTT.